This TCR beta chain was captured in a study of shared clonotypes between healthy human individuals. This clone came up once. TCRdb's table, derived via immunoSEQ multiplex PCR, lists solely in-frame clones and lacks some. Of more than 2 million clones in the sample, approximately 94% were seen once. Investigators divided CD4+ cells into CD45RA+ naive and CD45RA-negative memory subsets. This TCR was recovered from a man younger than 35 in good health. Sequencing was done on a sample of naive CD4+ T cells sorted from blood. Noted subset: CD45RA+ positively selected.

Here the CDR3 DNA reads TGTGCCAGCTCCCTAACACAGGGTACTGGAAACACCATATATTTT. It translates to CASSLTQGTGNTIYF. The chain joins TRBV18 to TRBJ1-3; D perhaps matches TRBD1 (6 bases). The CDR3 runs to 15 residues. CDR1 is KGHSH, CDR2 LQKENI, per germline. V lost 6 bases and J lost 2, with 14 bases in between.